This T cell receptor (beta chain) was identified in a study of OX40 agonist ivuxolimab in advanced cancers. The CDR3 has 12 residues. The germline CDR1 and CDR2 sequences are SGHTA and FQGTGA. V lost 5 bases and J 2 bases, leaving 3 bases between the germline ends. Clones were sequenced by immunoSEQ multiplex PCR, and TCRdb holds only the in-frame ones, with some missing. The sample comprises some 90,000 clones, 92% of which are singletons, and around 1.1% rests with the top ten. Sequencing was performed on CD4+ or CD8+ T cells sorted from blood, taken in a trial of the OX40 agonist ivuxolimab. This receptor was taken from an adult with an advanced solid tumor such as melanoma, head and neck, liver or kidney cancer. The chain has TRBV7-3 and TRBJ2-2; D not resolved. The CDR3 sequence: CASSLNTGELFF. The CDR3 DNA reads as TGTGCCAGCAGCCTTAACACCGGGGAGCTGTTTTTT.